The present TCR beta chain was sequenced within a study of cytomegalovirus exposure and HLA in healthy donors. Study findings and constraints: Donors belonging to an Asian-associated ancestry cluster reportedly showed fewer N-insertions in productive TCRs than the roughly 680-donor mean, according to what a later analysis found. Later on, analysis showed that most CMV-associated TCR beta chains appeared to be HLA-restricted.

A note on this clone: Its antigen is unknown.

Germline assignment: CDR1 MNHNS and CDR2 SASEGT. This CDR3 comprises 14 residues. Between the trimmed V and J ends, which lost 10 bases and 0 bases, there was a span of 10 bases. It was with 60 Vbeta and 13 Jbeta primers that the PCR ran. The method was immunoSEQ multiplex PCR; TCRdb's version includes in-frame clones alone and lacks a portion of them. The sample contains about 98,000 clones, 55% to 75% of which appear only once. Whereas donors were nominally healthy upon sampling, unrecorded immune exposures were probable. The chain couples TRBV6-1 to TRBJ2-6; D not resolved. The clonotype originates from a man between 50 and 59 years old in good health and CMV-seronegative. The specimen was PBMCs. CDR3 sequence: CAIRTSSGANVLTF. CDR3 in DNA: TGTGCCATAAGAACCAGCTCTGGGGCCAACGTCCTGACTTTC.